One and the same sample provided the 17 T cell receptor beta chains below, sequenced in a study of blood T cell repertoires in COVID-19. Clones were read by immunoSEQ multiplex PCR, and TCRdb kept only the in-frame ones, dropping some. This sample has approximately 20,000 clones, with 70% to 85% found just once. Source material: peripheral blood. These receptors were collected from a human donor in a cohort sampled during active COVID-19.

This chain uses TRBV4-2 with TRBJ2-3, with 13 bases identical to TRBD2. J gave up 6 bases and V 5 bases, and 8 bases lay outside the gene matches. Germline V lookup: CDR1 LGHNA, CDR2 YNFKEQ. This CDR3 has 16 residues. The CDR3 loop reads CASSRTSGSGADTQYF. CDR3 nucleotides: TGTGCCAGCAGCAGGACTAGCGGGAGTGGGGCGGATACGCAGTATTTT.

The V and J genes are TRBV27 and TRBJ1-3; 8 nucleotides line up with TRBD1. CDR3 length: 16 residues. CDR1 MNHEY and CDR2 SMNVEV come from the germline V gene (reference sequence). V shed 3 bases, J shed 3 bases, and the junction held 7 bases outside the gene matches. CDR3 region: CASSLTGDIRGNTIYF. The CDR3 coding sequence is TGTGCCAGCAGTTTGACAGGGGATATACGTGGAAACACCATATATTTT.

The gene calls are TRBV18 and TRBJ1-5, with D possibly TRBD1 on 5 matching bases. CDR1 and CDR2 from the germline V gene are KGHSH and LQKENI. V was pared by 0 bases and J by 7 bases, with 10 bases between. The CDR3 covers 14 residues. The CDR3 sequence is CASSPPGEGQPQHF. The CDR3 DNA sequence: TGTGCCAGCTCACCACCGGGGGAGGGCCAGCCCCAGCATTTT. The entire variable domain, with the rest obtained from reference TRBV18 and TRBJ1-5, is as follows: NAGVMQNPRHLVRRRGQEARLRCSPMKGHSHVYWYRQLPEEGLKFMVYLQKENIIDESGMPKERFSAEFPKEGPSILRIQQVVRGDSAAYFCASSPPGEGQPQHFGDGTRLSIL.

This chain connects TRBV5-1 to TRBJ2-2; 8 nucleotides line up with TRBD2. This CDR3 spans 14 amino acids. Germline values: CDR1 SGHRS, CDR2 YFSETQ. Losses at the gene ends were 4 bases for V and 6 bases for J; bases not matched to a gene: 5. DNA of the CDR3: TGCGCCAGCAGCAGCTGGACTAGCTCCGGGGAGCTGTTTTTT. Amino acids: CASSSWTSSGELFF.

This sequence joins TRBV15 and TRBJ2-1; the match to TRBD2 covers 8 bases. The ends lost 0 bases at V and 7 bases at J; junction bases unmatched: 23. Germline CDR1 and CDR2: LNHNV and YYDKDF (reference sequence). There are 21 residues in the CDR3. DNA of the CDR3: TGTGCCACCAGCAGAGATGGGGCAGGCGGGAGGTACCGGCTAAGTCGAAATGAGCAGTTCTTC. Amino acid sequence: CATSRDGAGGRYRLSRNEQFF.

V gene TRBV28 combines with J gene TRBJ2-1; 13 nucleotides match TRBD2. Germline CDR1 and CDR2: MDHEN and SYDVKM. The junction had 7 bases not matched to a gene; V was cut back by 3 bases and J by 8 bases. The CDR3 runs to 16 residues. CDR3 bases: TGTGCCAGCAGTTTTTCGACTAGCGGGAGGAGGGATGAGCAGTTCTTC. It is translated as CASSFSTSGRRDEQFF.

The DNA of the CDR3 is TGTGCCAGCAGCTTGGGGGGATGGAGGGGCAATGAGCAGTTCTTC. Translated: CASSLGGWRGNEQFF. The rearrangement joins TRBV5-8 to TRBJ2-1, with a weak D call TRBD2 (6 bases). This CDR3 spans 15 amino acids. Germline CDR1 SGHTS, CDR2 YDEGEE. Trimming left V 0 bases short and J 6 bases short, with 13 bases between.

As DNA, the CDR3 is TGTGCCAGCTCACCAGAGACAGGGATGTACGAGCAGTACTTC. As protein: CASSPETGMYEQYF. This sequence joins TRBV18 and TRBJ2-7; 7 bases are shared with TRBD1. V was clipped by 2 bases and J by 4 bases; unmatched bases: 5. From germline, CDR1 is KGHSH and CDR2 LQKENI. This CDR3 comprises 14 residues.

In DNA, the CDR3 is TGCGCCAGCAGCCAAGGGGAGAGCTCCTACGAGCAGTACTTC. The encoded protein is CASSQGESSYEQYF. This chain links TRBV4-3 with TRBJ2-7; the D gene is possibly TRBD2 (5 bases). Trimming stripped 1 base from V and 0 bases from J, with 7 bases between. Germline V gene lookup returns CDR1 LGHNA and CDR2 YSLEER. CDR3 length: 14 residues.

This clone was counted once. DNA for the CDR3: TGTGCCTGGAGTGTGGGGGGGGCAACAGATACGCAGTATTTT. Translating it yields CAWSVGGATDTQYF. This sequence joins TRBV30 and TRBJ2-3; D perhaps matches TRBD2 (7 bases). The V end lost 0 bases, the J end lost 3 bases, and 10 bases lay between the germline ends. The CDR3 is made up of 14 amino acids. Germline V lookup: CDR1 GTSNPN, CDR2 SVGIG (reference sequence).

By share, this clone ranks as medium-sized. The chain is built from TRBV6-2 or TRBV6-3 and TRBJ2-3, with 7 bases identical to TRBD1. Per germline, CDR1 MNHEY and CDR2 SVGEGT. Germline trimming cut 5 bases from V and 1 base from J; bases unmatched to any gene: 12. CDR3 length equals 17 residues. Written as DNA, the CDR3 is TGTGCCAGCAGTAAACCAATAAGACAGGGAGGCACAGATACGCAGTATTTT. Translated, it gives CASSKPIRQGGTDTQYF.

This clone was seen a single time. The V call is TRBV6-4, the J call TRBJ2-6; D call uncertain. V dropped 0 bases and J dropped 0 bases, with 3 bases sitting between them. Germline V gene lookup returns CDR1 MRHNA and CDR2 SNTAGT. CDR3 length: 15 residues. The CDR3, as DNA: TGTGCCAGCAGTGACTCGCGCTCTGGGGCCAACGTCCTGACTTTC. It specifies CASSDSRSGANVLTF.

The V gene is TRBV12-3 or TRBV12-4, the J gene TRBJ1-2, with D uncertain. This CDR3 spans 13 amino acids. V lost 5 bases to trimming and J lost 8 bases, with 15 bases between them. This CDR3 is CASSRREAGGYTF. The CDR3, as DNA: TGTGCCAGCAGTCGACGGGAGGCGGGCGGCTACACCTTC.

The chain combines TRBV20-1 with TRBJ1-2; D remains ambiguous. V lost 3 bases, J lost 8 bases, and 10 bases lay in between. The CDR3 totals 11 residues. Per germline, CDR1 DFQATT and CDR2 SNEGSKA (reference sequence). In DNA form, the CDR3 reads TGCAGTGCTAGCGAGGGTTGGGGCTACACCTTC. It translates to CSASEGWGYTF.

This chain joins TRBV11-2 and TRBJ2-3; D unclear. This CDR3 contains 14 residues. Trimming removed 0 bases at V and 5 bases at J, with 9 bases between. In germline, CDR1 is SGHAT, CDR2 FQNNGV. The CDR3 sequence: CASSLDRLRDTQYF. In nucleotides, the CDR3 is TGTGCCAGCAGCTTAGATCGACTCCGAGATACGCAGTATTTT.

DNA for the CDR3: TGTGCCTGGGTGACAGGGGGAGCAGATACGCAGTATTTT. Its protein is CAWVTGGADTQYF. The J gene is TRBJ2-3, the V gene TRBV30; TRBD1 matches at 9 bases. This CDR3 is built from 13 residues. CDR1 GTSNPN and CDR2 SVGIG come from the germline V gene (reference sequence). Trimming took 5 bases from V and 4 from J; bases not matched to a gene: 4.

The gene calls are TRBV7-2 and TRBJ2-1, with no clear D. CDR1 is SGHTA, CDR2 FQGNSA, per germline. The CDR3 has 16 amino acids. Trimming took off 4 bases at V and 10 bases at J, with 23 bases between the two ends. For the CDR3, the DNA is TGTGCCAGCAGCTCGCTAAGCCCCGGCGGATTCAACGAGCAGTTCTTC. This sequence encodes CASSSLSPGGFNEQFF.